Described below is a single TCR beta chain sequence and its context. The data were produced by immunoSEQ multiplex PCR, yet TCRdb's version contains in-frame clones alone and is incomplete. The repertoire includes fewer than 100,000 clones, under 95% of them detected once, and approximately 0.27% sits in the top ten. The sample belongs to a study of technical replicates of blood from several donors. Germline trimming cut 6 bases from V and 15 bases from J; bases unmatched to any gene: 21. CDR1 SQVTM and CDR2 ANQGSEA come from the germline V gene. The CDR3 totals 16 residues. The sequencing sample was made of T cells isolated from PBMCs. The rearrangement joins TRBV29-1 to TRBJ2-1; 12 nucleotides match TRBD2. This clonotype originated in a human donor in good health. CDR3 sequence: CSVDSSGRGGGMILFF. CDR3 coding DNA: TGCAGCGTGGATTCTAGCGGGAGGGGTGGTGGAATGATATTGTTCTTC.